This record concerns one TCR beta chain sequence. This sample was included in a study of patients and donors after allogeneic stem cell transplantation. One entry per CDR3 protein results from TCRdb running MiXCR on the RT-PCR reads. The repertoire has over 400,000 distinct CDR3 sequences, under 20% of them found once; the top ten carry just over 7%. The CDR3 is 14 residues long. The germline V gene has CDR1 SGHVS and CDR2 FQNEAQ. J lost 4 bases, V lost 5 bases, and 8 bases had no gene match. The gene calls are TRBV7-8 and TRBJ2-7; 7 bases align to TRBD1. Sequenced input: blood, either unsorted or a sorted T cell fraction (not recorded which). The clonotype originates from a human donor who was either an allogeneic HSCT recipient or a stem cell or donor lymphocyte infusion donor (not recorded which). It is not recorded whose cells these are; they may come from a transplant donor. The CDR3 spells CASSVGDSLYEQYF. As DNA, the CDR3 is TGTGCCAGCAGCGTGGGGGACAGCTTATACGAGCAGTACTTC.